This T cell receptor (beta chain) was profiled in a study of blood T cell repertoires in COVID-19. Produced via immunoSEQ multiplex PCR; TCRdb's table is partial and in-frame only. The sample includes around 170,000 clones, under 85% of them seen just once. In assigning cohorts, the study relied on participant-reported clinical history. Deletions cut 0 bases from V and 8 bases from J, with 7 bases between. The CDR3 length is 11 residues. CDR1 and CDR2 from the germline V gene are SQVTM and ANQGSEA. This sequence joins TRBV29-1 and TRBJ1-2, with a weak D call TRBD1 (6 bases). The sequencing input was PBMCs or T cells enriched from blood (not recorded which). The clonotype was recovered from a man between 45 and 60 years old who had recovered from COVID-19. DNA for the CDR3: TGCAGCGTTGAAGATCAGGGGGGCTACACCTTC. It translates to CSVEDQGGYTF.